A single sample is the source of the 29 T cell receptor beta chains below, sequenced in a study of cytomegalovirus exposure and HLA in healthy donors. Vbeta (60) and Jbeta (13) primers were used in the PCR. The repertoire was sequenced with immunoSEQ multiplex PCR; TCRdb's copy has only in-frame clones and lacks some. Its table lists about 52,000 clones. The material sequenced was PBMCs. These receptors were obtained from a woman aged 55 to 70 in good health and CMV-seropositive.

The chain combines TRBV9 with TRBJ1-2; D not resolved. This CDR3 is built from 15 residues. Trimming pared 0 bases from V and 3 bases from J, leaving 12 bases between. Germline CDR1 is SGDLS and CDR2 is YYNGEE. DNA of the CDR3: TGTGCCAGCAGCGTAGCCGGGGTGGCGTACTATGGCTACACCTTC. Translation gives CASSVAGVAYYGYTF.

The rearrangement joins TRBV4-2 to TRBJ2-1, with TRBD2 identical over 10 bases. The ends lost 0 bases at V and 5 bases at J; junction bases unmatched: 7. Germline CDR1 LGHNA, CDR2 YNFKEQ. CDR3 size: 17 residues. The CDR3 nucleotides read TGTGCCAGCAGCCAAGATCTCAGCGGGGGGGCCGACAATGAGCAGTTCTTC. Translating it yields CASSQDLSGGADNEQFF.

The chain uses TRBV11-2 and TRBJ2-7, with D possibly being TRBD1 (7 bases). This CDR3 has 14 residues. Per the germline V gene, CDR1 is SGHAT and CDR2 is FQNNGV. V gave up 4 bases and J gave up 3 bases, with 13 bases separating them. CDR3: CASSSIRGDYEQYF. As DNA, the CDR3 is TGTGCCAGCAGCTCTATCAGGGGGGACTACGAGCAGTACTTC.

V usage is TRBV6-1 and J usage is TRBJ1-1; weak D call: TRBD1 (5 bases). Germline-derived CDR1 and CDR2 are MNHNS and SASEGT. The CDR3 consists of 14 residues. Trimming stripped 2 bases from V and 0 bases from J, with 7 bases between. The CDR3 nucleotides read TGTGCCAGCAGTGAACAGGGAATGAACACTGAAGCTTTCTTT. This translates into CASSEQGMNTEAFF.

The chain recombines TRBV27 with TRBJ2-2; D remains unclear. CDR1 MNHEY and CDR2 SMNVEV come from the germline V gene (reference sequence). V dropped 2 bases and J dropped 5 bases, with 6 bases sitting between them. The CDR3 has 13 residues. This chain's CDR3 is CASSLQVTGELFF. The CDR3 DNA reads TGTGCCAGCAGTTTACAGGTGACCGGGGAGCTGTTTTTT.

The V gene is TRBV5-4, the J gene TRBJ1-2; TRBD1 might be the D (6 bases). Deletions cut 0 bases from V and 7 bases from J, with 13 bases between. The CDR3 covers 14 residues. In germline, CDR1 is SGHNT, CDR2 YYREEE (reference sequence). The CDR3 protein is CASSLGGGDSGYTF. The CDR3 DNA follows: TGTGCCAGCAGCTTGGGAGGGGGTGATAGTGGCTACACCTTC. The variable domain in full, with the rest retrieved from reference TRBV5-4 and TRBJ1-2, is ETGVTQSPTHLIKTRGQQVTLRCSSQSGHNTVSWYQQALGQGPQFIFQYYREEENGRGNFPPRFSGLQFPNYSSELNVNALELDDSALYLCASSLGGGDSGYTFGSGTRLTVV.

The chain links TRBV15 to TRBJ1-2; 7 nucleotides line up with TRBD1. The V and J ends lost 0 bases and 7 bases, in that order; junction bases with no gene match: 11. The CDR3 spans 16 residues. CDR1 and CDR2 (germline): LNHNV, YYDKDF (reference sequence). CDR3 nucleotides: TGTGCCACCAGCAGAGAAGGGGGCATCCTTAGTGGTGGCTACACCTTC. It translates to CATSREGGILSGGYTF.

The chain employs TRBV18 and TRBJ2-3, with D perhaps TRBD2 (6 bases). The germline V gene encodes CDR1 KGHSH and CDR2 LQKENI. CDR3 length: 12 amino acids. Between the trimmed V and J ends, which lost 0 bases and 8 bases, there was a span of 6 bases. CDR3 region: CASSPPEGTQYF. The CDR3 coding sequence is TGTGCCAGCTCACCACCGGAGGGTACGCAGTATTTT.

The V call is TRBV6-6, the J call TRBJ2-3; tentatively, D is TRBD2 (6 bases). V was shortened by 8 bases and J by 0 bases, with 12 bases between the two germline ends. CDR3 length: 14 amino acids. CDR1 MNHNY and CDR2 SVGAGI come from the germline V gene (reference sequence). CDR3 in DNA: TGTGCCAGCCGCCCGGGGGATAGCACAGATACGCAGTATTTT. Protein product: CASRPGDSTDTQYF.

CDR3 protein: CASSQGQSSGNTIYF. The CDR3 DNA sequence: TGTGCCAGCAGCCAGGGACAGAGCTCTGGAAACACCATATATTTT. The chain links TRBV7-8 to TRBJ1-3; 7 bases agree with TRBD1. Trimming removed 5 bases from V and 0 bases from J; junction bases left unmatched: 4. Germline V gene lookup returns CDR1 SGHVS and CDR2 FQNEAQ. The CDR3 runs 15 residues.

The CDR3 sequence: CASSLGGTGMSYTF. The CDR3 DNA is TGCGCCAGCAGCTTGGGGGGGACAGGGATGAGCTACACCTTC. The chain recombines TRBV5-1 with TRBJ1-2; 9 nucleotides agree with TRBD1. From germline, CDR1 is SGHRS and CDR2 YFSETQ. This CDR3 is 14 amino acids long. Trimming took 0 bases from V and 9 from J; bases not matched to a gene: 6.

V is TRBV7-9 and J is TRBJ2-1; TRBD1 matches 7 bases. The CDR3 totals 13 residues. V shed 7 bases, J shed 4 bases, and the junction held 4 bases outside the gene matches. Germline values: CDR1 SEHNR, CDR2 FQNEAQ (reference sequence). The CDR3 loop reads CASILGQYNEQFF. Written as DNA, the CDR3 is TGTGCCAGCATCCTGGGACAGTACAATGAGCAGTTCTTC.

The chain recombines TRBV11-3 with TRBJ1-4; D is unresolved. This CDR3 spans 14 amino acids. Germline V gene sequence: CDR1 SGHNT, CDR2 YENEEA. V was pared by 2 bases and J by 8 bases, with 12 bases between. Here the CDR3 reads CASSLPGSGEKLFF. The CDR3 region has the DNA TGTGCCAGCAGCTTACCGGGGTCTGGGGAAAAACTGTTTTTT.

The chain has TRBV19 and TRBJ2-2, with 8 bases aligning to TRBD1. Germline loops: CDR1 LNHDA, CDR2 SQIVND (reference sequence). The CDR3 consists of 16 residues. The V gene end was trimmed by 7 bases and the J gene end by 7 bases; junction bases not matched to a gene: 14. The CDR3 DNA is TGTGCCAGTACCCCCTTGGGCAGGGGGCAGGGCGGGGAGCTGTTTTTT. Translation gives CASTPLGRGQGGELFF.

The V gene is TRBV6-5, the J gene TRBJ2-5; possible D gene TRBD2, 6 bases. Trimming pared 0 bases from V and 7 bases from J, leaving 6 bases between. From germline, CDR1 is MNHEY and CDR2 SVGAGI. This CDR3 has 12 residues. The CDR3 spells CASSYSGGTQYF. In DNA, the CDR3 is TGTGCCAGCAGTTACTCGGGGGGGACCCAGTACTTC.

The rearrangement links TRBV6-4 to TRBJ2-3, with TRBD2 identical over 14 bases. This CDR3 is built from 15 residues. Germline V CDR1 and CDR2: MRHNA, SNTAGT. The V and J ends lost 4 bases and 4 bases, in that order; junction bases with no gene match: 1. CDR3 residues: CASSGTSGGPDTQYF. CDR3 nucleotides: TGTGCCAGCAGTGGGACTAGCGGGGGGCCAGATACGCAGTATTTT.

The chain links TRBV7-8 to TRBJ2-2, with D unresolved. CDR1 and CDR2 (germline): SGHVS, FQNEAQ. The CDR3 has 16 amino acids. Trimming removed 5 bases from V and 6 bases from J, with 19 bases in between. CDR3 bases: TGTGCCAGCAGCCCCCAAAGCCCCACTTGGTCCGGGGAGCTGTTTTTT. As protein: CASSPQSPTWSGELFF.

CDR3 bases: TGCGCCAGCAGCCAAGATCCCCGGACAGGGGGCTCTTTGCGAGAAAACACCATATATTTT. Translation: CASSQDPRTGGSLRENTIYF. J is TRBJ1-3 and V is TRBV4-1; 11 bases fit TRBD1. The CDR3 totals 20 residues. Germline V lookup: CDR1 MGHRA, CDR2 YSYEKL. The V gene end was trimmed by 0 bases and the J gene end by 6 bases; junction bases not matched to a gene: 16.

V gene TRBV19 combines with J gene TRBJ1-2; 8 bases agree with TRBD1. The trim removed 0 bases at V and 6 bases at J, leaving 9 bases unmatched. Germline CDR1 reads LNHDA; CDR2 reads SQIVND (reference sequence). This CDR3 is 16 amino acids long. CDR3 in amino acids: CASSIEGTGYQDGYTF. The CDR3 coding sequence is TGTGCCAGTAGTATAGAGGGGACAGGTTATCAGGATGGCTACACCTTC.

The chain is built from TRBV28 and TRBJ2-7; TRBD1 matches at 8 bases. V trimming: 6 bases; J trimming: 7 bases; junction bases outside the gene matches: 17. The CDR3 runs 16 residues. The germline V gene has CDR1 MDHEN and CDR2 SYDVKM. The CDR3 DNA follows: TGTGCCAGCAGCCCATCGCTCGACAGGGGCCTAAGGGAGCAGTACTTC. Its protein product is CASSPSLDRGLREQYF.

This chain's CDR3 is CASSAERANYGYTF. The CDR3 DNA reads TGTGCCAGCAGTGCCGAGCGAGCTAACTATGGCTACACCTTC. V gene TRBV6-4 combines with J gene TRBJ1-2, with D unclear. V lost 4 bases to trimming and J lost 0 bases, with 9 bases between them. The CDR3 runs 14 residues. Germline values: CDR1 MRHNA, CDR2 SNTAGT.

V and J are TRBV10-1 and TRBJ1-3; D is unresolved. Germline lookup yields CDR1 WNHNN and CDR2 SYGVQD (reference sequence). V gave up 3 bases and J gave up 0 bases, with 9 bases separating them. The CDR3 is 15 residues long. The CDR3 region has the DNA TGCGCCAGCAGTGAATCCACAGTCTCTGGAAACACCATATATTTT. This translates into CASSESTVSGNTIYF.

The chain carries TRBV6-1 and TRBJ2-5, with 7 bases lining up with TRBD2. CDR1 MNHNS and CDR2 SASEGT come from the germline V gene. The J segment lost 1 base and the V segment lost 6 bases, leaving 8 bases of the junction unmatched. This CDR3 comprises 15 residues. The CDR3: CASRGGKSPQETQYF. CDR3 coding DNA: TGTGCCAGCAGGGGGGGGAAGTCCCCCCAAGAGACCCAGTACTTC.

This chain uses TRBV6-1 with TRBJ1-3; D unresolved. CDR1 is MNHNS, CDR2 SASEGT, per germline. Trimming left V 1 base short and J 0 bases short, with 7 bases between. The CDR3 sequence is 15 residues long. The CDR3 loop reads CASSEVVSSGNTIYF. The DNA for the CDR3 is TGTGCCAGCAGTGAAGTGGTGAGCTCTGGAAACACCATATATTTT.

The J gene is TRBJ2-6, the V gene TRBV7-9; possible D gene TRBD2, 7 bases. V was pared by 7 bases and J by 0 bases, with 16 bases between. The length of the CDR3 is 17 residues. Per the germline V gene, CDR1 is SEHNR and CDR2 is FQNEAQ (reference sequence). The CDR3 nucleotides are TGTGCCAGCACTAACACGGCGGGGGCCTCTGGGGCCAACGTCCTGACTTTC. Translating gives CASTNTAGASGANVLTF.

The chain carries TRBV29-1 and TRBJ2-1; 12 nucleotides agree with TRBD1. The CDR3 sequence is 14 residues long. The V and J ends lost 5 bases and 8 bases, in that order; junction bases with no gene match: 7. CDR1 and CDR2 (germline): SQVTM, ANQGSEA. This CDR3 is CSVRGQGAFYEQFF. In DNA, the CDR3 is TGCAGCGTTAGGGGACAGGGGGCTTTCTATGAGCAGTTCTTC.

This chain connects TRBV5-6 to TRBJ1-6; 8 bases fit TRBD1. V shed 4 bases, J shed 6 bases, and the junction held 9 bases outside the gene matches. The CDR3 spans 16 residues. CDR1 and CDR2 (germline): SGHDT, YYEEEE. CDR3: CASSPATGVPNSPLHF. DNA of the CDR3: TGTGCCAGCAGCCCTGCGACAGGGGTCCCTAATTCACCCCTCCACTTT.

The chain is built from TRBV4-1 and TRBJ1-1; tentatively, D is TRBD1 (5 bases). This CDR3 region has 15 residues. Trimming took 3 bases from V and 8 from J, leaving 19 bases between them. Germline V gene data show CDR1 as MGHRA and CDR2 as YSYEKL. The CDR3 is CASSHEKPGEEEAFF. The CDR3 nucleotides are TGCGCCAGCAGCCACGAGAAGCCGGGGGAGGAGGAAGCTTTCTTT.

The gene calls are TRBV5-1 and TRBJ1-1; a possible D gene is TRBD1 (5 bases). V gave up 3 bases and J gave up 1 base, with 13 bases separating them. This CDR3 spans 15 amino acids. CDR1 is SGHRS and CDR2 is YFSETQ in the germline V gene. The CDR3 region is CASSWTVGGNTEAFF. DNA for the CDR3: TGCGCCAGCAGCTGGACCGTCGGGGGGAACACTGAAGCTTTCTTT.